This TCR beta chain was recorded in a study of blood T cell repertoires in COVID-19. Profiling relied on immunoSEQ multiplex PCR, and the TCRdb table lists in-frame clones only, not all of them. The sample shows under 20,000 clones, approximately 84% of them seen only once. Germline V lookup: CDR1 MGHRA, CDR2 YSYEKL. Trimming pared 0 bases from V and 2 bases from J, leaving 8 bases between. The CDR3 length is 16 residues. This chain uses TRBV4-1 with TRBJ2-6, with a tentative D call TRBD1 (6 bases). The clonotype comes from a human donor in a cohort sampled during active COVID-19. Source material: peripheral blood. CDR3 amino acids: CASSQEGTTGANVLTF. The CDR3 DNA follows: TGCGCCAGCAGCCAAGAGGGGACAACTGGGGCCAACGTCCTGACTTTC.